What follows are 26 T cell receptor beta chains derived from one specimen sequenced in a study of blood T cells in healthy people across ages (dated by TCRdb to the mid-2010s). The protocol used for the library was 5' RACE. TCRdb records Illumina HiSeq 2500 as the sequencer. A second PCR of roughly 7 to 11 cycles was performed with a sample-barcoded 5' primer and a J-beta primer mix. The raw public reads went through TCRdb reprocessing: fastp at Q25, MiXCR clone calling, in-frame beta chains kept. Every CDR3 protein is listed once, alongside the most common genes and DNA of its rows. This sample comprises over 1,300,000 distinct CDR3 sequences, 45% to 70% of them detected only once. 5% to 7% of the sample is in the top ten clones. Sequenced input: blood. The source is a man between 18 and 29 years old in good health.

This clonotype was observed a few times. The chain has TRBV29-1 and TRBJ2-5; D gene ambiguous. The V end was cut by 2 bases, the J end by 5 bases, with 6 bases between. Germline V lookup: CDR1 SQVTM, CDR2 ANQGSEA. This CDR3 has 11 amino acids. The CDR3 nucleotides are TGCAGCGTTGAAAATTCGGAGACCCAGTACTTC. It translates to CSVENSETQYF.

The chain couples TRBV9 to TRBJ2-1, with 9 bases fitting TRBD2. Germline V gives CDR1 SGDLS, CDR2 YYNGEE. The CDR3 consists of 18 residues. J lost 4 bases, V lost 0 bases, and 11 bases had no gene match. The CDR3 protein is CASSVGVAGAPEYNEQFF. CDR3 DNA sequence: TGTGCCAGCAGCGTAGGGGTAGCGGGAGCCCCTGAGTACAATGAGCAGTTCTTC.

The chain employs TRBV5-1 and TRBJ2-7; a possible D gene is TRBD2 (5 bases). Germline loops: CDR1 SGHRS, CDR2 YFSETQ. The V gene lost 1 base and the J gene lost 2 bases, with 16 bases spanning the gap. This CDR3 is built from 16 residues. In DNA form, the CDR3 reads TGCGCCAGCAGCTTGTTCCCCCTAGCAGTTACCTACGAGCAGTACTTC. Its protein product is CASSLFPLAVTYEQYF.

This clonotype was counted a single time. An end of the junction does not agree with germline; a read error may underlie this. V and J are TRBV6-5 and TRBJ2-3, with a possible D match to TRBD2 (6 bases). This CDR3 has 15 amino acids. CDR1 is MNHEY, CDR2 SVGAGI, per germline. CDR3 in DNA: TGTGCCAGCAGTCCCTACCCGGGACTGAGAGATACGAAGTATTTT. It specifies CASSPYPGLRDTKYF.

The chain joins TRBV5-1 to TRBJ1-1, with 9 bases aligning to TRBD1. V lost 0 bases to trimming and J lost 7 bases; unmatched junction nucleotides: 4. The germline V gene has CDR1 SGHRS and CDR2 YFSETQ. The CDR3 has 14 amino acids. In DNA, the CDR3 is TGCGCCAGCAGCTTGGCGGGACAGGGCAATGAAGCTTTCTTT. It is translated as CASSLAGQGNEAFF.

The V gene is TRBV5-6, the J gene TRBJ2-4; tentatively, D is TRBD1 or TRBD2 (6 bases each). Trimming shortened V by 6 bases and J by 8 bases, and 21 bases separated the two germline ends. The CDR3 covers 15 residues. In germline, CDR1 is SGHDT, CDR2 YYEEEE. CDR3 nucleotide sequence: TGTGCCAGCACCCAAGTGGGGGGCTTAGTGGACATTCAGTACTTC. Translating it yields CASTQVGGLVDIQYF.

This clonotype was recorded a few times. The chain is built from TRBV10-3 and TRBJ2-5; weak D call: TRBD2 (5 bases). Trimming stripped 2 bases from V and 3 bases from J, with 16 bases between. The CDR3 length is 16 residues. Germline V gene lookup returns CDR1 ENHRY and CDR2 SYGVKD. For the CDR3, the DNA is TGTGCCATCAGTGAGCCCCTGATGGACGGGAAAGAGACCCAGTACTTC. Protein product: CAISEPLMDGKETQYF.

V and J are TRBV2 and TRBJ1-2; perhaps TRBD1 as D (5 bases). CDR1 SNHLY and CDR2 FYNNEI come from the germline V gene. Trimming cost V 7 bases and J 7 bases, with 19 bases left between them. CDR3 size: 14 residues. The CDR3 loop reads CASTGPGTTGGYTF. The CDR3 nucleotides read TGTGCCAGCACTGGTCCAGGGACGACGGGTGGCTACACCTTC.

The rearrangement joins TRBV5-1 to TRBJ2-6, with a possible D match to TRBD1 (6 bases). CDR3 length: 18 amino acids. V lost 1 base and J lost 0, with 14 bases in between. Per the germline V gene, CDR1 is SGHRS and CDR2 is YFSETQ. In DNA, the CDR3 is TGCGCCAGCAGCTTGACAGGGCGCCAACTCTCTGGGGCCAACGTCCTGACTTTC. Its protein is CASSLTGRQLSGANVLTF. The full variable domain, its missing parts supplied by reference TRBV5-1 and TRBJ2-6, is KAGVTQTPRYLIKTRGQQVTLSCSPISGHRSVSWYQQTPGQGLQFLFEYFSETQRNKGNFPGRFSGRQFSNSRSEMNVSTLELGDSALYLCASSLTGRQLSGANVLTFGAGSRLTVL.

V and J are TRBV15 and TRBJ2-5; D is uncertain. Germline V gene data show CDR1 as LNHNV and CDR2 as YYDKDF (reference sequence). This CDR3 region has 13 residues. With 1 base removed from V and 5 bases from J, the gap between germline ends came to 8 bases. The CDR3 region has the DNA TGTGCCACCAGCAGAGTTAGTTCCGAGACCCAGTACTTC. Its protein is CATSRVSSETQYF.

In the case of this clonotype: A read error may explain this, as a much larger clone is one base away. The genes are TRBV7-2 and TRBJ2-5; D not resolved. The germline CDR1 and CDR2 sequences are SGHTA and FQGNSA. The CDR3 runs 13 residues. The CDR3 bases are TGTGACAGCAGCTTAGTTTTGAGTGAGACCCAGTACTTC. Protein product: CDSSLVLSETQYF. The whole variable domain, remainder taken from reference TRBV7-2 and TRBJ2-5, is GAGVSQSPSNKVTEKGKDVELRCDPISGHTALYWYRQSLGQGLEFLIYFQGNSAPDKSGLPSDRFSAERTGGSVSTLTIQRTQQEDSAVYLCDSSLVLSETQYFGPGTRLLVL.

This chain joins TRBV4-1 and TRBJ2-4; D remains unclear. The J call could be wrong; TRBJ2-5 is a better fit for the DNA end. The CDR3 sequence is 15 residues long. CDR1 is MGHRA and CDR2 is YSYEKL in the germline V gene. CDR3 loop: CASSQTRTQVETQYF. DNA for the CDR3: TGCGCCAGCAGCCAAACAAGGACCCAGGTAGAGACCCAGTACTTC.

The CDR3 is CASSNRGRVETQYF. The CDR3, as DNA: TGCGCCAGCAGCAACAGGGGGAGGGTAGAGACCCAGTACTTC. The chain combines TRBV5-1 with TRBJ2-5, with TRBD1 as a possible D gene (8 bases). Trimming cost V 4 bases and J 4 bases, with 14 bases left between them. In germline, CDR1 is SGHRS, CDR2 YFSETQ. This CDR3 comprises 14 residues. Filled out from reference TRBV5-1 and TRBJ2-5, the complete variable domain reads KAGVTQTPRYLIKTRGQQVTLSCSPISGHRSVSWYQQTPGQGLQFLFEYFSETQRNKGNFPGRFSGRQFSNSRSEMNVSTLELGDSALYLCASSNRGRVETQYFGPGTRLLVL.

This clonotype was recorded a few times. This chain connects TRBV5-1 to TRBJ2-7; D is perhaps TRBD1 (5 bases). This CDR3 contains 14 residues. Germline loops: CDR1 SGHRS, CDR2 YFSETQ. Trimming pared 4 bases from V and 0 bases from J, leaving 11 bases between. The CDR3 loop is CASSTTTASYEQYF. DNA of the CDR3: TGCGCCAGCAGCACCACGACAGCCTCCTACGAGCAGTACTTC.

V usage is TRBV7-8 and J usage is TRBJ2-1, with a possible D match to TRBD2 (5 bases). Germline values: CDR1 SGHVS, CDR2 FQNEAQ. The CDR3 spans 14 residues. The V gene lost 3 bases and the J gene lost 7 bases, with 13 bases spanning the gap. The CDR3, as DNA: TGTGCCAGCAGCTTCCGGACTGACGCAAATGAGCAGTTCTTC. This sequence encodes CASSFRTDANEQFF.

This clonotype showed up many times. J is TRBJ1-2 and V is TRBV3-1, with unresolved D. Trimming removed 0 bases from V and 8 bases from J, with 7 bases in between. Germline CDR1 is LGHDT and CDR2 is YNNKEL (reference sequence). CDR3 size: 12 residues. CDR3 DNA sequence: TGTGCCAGCAGCCAAGATAGTGGGGGCTACACCTTC. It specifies CASSQDSGGYTF.

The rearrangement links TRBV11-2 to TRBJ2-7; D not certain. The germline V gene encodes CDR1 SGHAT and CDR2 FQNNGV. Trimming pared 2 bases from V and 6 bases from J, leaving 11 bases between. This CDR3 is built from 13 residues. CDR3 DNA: TGTGCCAGCAGCTTAAGCATTCGGGTCGAGCAGTACTTC. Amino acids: CASSLSIRVEQYF. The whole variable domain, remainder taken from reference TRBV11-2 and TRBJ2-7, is EAGVAQSPRYKIIEKRQSVAFWCNPISGHATLYWYQQILGQGPKLLIQFQNNGVVDDSQLPKDRFSAERLKGVDSTLKIQPAKLEDSAVYLCASSLSIRVEQYFGPGTRLTVT.

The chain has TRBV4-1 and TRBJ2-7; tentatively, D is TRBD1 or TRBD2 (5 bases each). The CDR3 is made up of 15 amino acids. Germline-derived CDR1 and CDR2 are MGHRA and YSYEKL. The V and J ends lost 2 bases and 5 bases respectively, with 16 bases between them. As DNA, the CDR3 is TGCGCCAGCAGCCAACTCCGGGACGCGATGGACGAGCAGTACTTC. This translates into CASSQLRDAMDEQYF.

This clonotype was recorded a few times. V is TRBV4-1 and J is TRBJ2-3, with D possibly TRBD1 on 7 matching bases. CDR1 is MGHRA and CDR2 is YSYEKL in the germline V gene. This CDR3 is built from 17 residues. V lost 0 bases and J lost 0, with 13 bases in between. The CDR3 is CASSQDQTGTSTDTQYF. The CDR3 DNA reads TGCGCCAGCAGCCAAGATCAGACAGGGACTAGCACAGATACGCAGTATTTT.

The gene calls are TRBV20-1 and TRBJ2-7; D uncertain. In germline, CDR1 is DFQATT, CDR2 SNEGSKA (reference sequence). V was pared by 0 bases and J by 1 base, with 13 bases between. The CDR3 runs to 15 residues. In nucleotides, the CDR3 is TGCAGTGCTAGAGATTACCTAGGAGCATCCTACGAGCAGTACTTC. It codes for CSARDYLGASYEQYF.

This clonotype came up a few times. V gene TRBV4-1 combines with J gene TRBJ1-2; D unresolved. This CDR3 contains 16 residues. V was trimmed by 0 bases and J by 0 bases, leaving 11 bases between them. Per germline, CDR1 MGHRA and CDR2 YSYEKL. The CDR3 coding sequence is TGCGCCAGCAGCCAAGAGGGCGCCAATCCTAACTATGGCTACACCTTC. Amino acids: CASSQEGANPNYGYTF.

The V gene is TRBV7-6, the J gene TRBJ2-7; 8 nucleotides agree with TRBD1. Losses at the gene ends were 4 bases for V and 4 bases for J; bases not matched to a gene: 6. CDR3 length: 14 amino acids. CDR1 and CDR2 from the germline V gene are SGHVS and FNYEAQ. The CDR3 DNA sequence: TGTGCCAGCAGCTCACCTGGGACAGGATACGAGCAGTACTTC. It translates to CASSSPGTGYEQYF.

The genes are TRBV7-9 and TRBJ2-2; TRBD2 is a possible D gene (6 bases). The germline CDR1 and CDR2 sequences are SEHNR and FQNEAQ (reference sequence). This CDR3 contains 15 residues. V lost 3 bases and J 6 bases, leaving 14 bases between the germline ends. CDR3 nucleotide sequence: TGTGCCAGCAGCTTTGCTAGCGAGATCCCCGGGGAGCTGTTTTTT. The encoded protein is CASSFASEIPGELFF. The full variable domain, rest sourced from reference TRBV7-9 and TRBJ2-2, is DTGVSQNPRHKITKRGQNVTFRCDPISEHNRLYWYRQTLGQGPEFLTYFQNEAQLEKSRLLSDRFSAERPKGSFSTLEIQRTEQGDSAMYLCASSFASEIPGELFFGEGSRLTVL.

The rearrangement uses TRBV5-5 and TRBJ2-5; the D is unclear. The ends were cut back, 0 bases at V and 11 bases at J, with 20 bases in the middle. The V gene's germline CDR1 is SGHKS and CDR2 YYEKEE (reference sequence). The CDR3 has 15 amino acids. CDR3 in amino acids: CASSLGRTPVDEQYF. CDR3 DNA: TGTGCCAGCAGCTTGGGTCGGACCCCTGTGGATGAGCAGTACTTC.

In DNA form, the CDR3 reads TGCGCCAGCAGCTTGTCCCTCCTCAAAGGCTCTGGGGCCAACGTCCTGACTTTC. The encoded protein is CASSLSLLKGSGANVLTF. The chain combines TRBV5-1 with TRBJ2-6; D is ambiguous. The germline V gene encodes CDR1 SGHRS and CDR2 YFSETQ. V gave up 1 base and J gave up 0 bases, with 14 bases separating them. The CDR3 extends over 18 amino acids.

The CDR3 sequence: CASSILTGGSNQPQHF. As DNA, the CDR3 is TGTGCCAGTAGTATACTTACAGGGGGTAGCAATCAGCCCCAGCATTTT. The chain carries TRBV19 and TRBJ1-5; 8 bases match TRBD1. CDR3 length: 16 amino acids. After removal of 2 bases from V and 0 bases from J, the junction contained 3 bases not matched to a gene. CDR1 and CDR2 from the germline V gene are LNHDA and SQIVND (reference sequence).